This T cell receptor beta chain was sequenced during a study of T cell changes during pregnancy in multiple sclerosis (dated by TCRdb to the late 2010s). Study-level background: The study examined how the T cell repertoire changed over the course of pregnancy in women with multiple sclerosis.

Libraries were constructed by the immunoSEQ multiplex PCR assay. Imported from immuneACCESS, the table was reduced by TCRdb to in-frame sequences with V and J called. These copies leave out some clones; in studies compared against another copy, an unresolved V gene accounts for under half, and the cause of the remainder is not known. Counted in this sample were 79,000 or so clones; 75% to 90% of them appeared once. Approximately 3.4% of the sample is in the top ten clones. Trimming at the junction amounts to 5 bases on V and 7 bases on J, and the germline ends lie 11 bases apart. CDR1 and CDR2 are drawn from the germline V gene: SGHNT, YENEEA. The CDR3 measures 13 amino acids from cysteine to phenylalanine. The read is trimmed to its CDR3 DNA, 39 bases read in frame from base 1. For this clone: The specificity of this receptor is unknown. No qualities accompany the bases; no much larger clone lies one base away.

The chain uses TRBV11-3 and TRBJ2-2; TRBD1 is a weak D gene call, 6 bases matching. The origin of this receptor is a female donor with multiple sclerosis, enrolled in a pregnancy study. Sample: peripheral blood, taken before pregnancy. In nucleotide form, the sequence is TGTGCCAGCAGCACTGAGGACAGCGGGGAGCTGTTTTTT. It specifies CASSTEDSGELFF.